One and the same sample provided the 25 T cell receptor beta chains below, sequenced in a study of post-analysis software for immune sequencing data. Study-level findings and limits: Elevated frequency relative to controls characterized 4 or 5 TRBV segments in patients, TRBV5-6, TRBV5-1 and TRBV20-1 among them.

Their recognized antigens are unknown. Unique molecular identifiers were built into the TCR beta cDNA libraries. TCRdb passed the PCR reads through MiXCR, listing each CDR3 protein once. The sample has roughly 870,000 distinct CDR3 sequences; approximately 53% are singletons. Sequencing was performed on blood. The source of these receptors is a girl aged 10 to 17 with multiple sclerosis.

This rearrangement joins TRBV7-6 to TRBJ2-1; 8 bases align to TRBD2. CDR1 and CDR2 from the germline V gene are SGHVS and FNYEAQ. CDR3 length equals 16 residues. V gave up 4 bases and J gave up 3 bases; unmatched junction bases: 8. The CDR3 here is CASSSISGMVYNEQFF. In DNA form, the CDR3 reads TGTGCCAGCAGCTCCATTAGCGGGATGGTCTACAATGAGCAGTTCTTC. Based on the CDR3 plus reference TRBV7-6 and TRBJ2-1, the full variable domain is GAGVSQSPRYKVTKRGQDVALRCDPISGHVSLYWYRQALGQGPEFLTYFNYEAQQDKSGLPNDRFSAERPEGSISTLTIQRTEQRDSAMYRCASSSISGMVYNEQFFGPGTRLTVL.

The chain joins TRBV7-8 to TRBJ2-7; TRBD1 matches 7 bases. Germline values: CDR1 SGHVS, CDR2 FQNEAQ. The CDR3 totals 15 residues. V dropped 5 bases and J dropped 2; count of bases not matched to a gene: 9. DNA of the CDR3: TGTGCCAGCAGCACGAGACAGGGCCCAACCTACGAGCAGTACTTC. Translation: CASSTRQGPTYEQYF.

This clonotype was recorded a few times. The V and J genes are TRBV7-2 and TRBJ2-7; D not certain. Germline V gives CDR1 SGHTA, CDR2 FQGNSA. Trimming left V 5 bases short and J 6 bases short, with 5 bases between. The CDR3 is 10 amino acids. The CDR3 spells CASSPTEQYF. In DNA form, the CDR3 reads TGTGCCAGCAGCCCTACCGAGCAGTACTTC.

There are a few counts of this clonotype. In DNA, the CDR3 is TGTGCCTGGAGTCCCCGGACAGACGGCTACACCTTC. Residues: CAWSPRTDGYTF. The V gene is TRBV30, the J gene TRBJ1-2; possible D gene TRBD1, 6 bases. V was shortened by 2 bases and J by 8 bases, with 12 bases between the two germline ends. The CDR3 contains 12 residues. Germline-derived CDR1 and CDR2 are GTSNPN and SVGIG (reference sequence).

The rearrangement joins TRBV3-1 to TRBJ2-4; 12 nucleotides agree with TRBD2. Trimming at V came to 7 bases and at J to 6 bases, leaving 7 bases not matched to a gene. Germline V lookup: CDR1 LGHDT, CDR2 YNNKEL (reference sequence). The CDR3 covers 15 residues. The CDR3 region is CASTLASGGANIQYF. The CDR3 DNA sequence: TGTGCCAGCACCCTGGCTAGCGGGGGGGCAAACATTCAGTACTTC. The variable domain in full, with the rest retrieved from reference TRBV3-1 and TRBJ2-4, is DTAVSQTPKYLVTQMGNDKSIKCEQNLGHDTMYWYKQDSKKFLKIMFSYNNKELIINETVPNRFSPKSPDKAHLNLHINSLELGDSAVYFCASTLASGGANIQYFGAGTRLSVL.

This clonotype appeared a single time. V usage is TRBV2 and J usage is TRBJ2-1; no firm D call. The V end was cut by 6 bases, the J end by 7 bases, with 7 bases between. The V gene's germline CDR1 is SNHLY and CDR2 FYNNEI. The CDR3 runs to 11 residues. For the CDR3, the DNA is TGTGCCAGCAGGTTTCTAAATGAGCAGTTCTTC. The encoded protein is CASRFLNEQFF.

This clonotype has just a few counts. The chain employs TRBV2 and TRBJ2-7; D might be TRBD1 (6 bases). Germline V gives CDR1 SNHLY, CDR2 FYNNEI. The CDR3 totals 14 residues. The V end was cut by 7 bases, the J end by 3 bases, with 16 bases between. CDR3 amino acids: CASIQRTDNYEQYF. The CDR3 DNA follows: TGTGCCAGCATCCAACGGACAGATAACTACGAGCAGTACTTC.

This rearrangement joins TRBV7-2 to TRBJ2-5, with 7 bases identical to TRBD2. TRBJ2-7 explains the end of the DNA better; the J call may be wrong. CDR1 is SGHTA and CDR2 is FQGNSA in the germline V gene. The CDR3 consists of 14 residues. The CDR3: CASSLTSASGEQYF. The CDR3 nucleotides read TGTGCCAGCAGCCTAACTAGTGCTAGCGGCGAGCAGTACTTC.

This clonotype was counted a few times. The chain links TRBV27 to TRBJ1-2, with 9 bases aligning to TRBD1. V gave up 5 bases and J gave up 1 base; unmatched junction bases: 5. The CDR3 has 15 amino acids. Germline V gene lookup returns CDR1 MNHEY and CDR2 SMNVEV (reference sequence). CDR3 protein: CASSPGQGFNYGYTF. CDR3 nucleotides: TGTGCCAGCAGTCCTGGACAGGGGTTTAACTATGGCTACACCTTC.

In this sample, this clonotype turned up a few times. The chain recombines TRBV2 with TRBJ2-7, with 10 bases aligning to TRBD2. The CDR3 is made up of 12 amino acids. Per the germline V gene, CDR1 is SNHLY and CDR2 is FYNNEI. J was trimmed by 3 bases and V by 10 bases; bases with no gene match: 3. The CDR3 is CATAGGDYEQYF. The DNA for the CDR3 is TGTGCCACAGCGGGAGGGGACTACGAGCAGTACTTC.

The chain employs TRBV7-2 and TRBJ2-1, with D perhaps being TRBD1 or TRBD2 (5 bases each). Per the germline V gene, CDR1 is SGHTA and CDR2 is FQGNSA. Trimming took 3 bases from V and 4 from J, leaving 16 bases between them. The CDR3 has 16 amino acids. The CDR3 nucleotides read TGTGCCAGCAGCTTCTCTCGGGGCCAACCGTACAATGAGCAGTTCTTC. Its protein product is CASSFSRGQPYNEQFF.

The chain links TRBV28 to TRBJ1-4; D is ambiguous. Germline values: CDR1 MDHEN, CDR2 SYDVKM. The CDR3 extends over 17 amino acids. Trimming left V 2 bases short and J 8 bases short, with 21 bases between. This CDR3 reads CASSLPGLRTVGEKLFF. CDR3 nucleotides: TGTGCCAGCAGTTTACCCGGTCTGAGGACGGTTGGGGAAAAACTGTTTTTT.

This chain connects TRBV19 to TRBJ2-5; a weak D match, TRBD1 (7 bases). Deletions cut 3 bases from V and 0 bases from J, with 17 bases between. CDR1 is LNHDA, CDR2 SQIVND, per germline (reference sequence). This CDR3 has 17 amino acids. As DNA, the CDR3 is TGTGCCAGTAGTATGGGACAGCGGAGGGGTTACCAAGAGACCCAGTACTTC. Residues: CASSMGQRRGYQETQYF. The whole variable domain, remainder taken from reference TRBV19 and TRBJ2-5, is DGGITQSPKYLFRKEGQNVTLSCEQNLNHDAMYWYRQDPGQGLRLIYYSQIVNDFQKGDIAEGYSVSREKKESFPLTVTSAQKNPTAFYLCASSMGQRRGYQETQYFGPGTRLLVL.

This chain connects TRBV20-1 to TRBJ2-7; 7 bases agree with TRBD2. The germline CDR1 and CDR2 sequences are DFQATT and SNEGSKA (reference sequence). The CDR3 runs 12 residues. The trim removed 3 bases at V and 4 bases at J, leaving 3 bases unmatched. CDR3 region: CSASPGGYEQYF. In DNA form, the CDR3 reads TGCAGTGCTAGCCCGGGGGGTTACGAGCAGTACTTC.

The rearrangement joins TRBV30 to TRBJ2-7; possibly TRBD1 for D (5 bases). The CDR3 is 15 amino acids. CDR1 and CDR2 (germline): GTSNPN, SVGIG (reference sequence). V was trimmed by 5 bases and J by 6 bases, leaving 23 bases between them. The chain's CDR3 is CAWDALQGPYGEQYF. In DNA form, the CDR3 reads TGTGCCTGGGACGCCCTGCAGGGTCCCTACGGCGAGCAGTACTTC.

The chain recombines TRBV12-3 or TRBV12-4 with TRBJ2-2; D not certain. V dropped 3 bases and J dropped 3 bases, with 8 bases sitting between them. The CDR3 is 14 residues long. The CDR3 loop is CASSFGADTGELFF. The CDR3 DNA is TGTGCCAGCAGTTTTGGCGCTGACACCGGGGAGCTGTTTTTT.

The chain links TRBV20-1 to TRBJ1-2, with TRBD1 identical over 8 bases. Germline V gene data show CDR1 as DFQATT and CDR2 as SNEGSKA (reference sequence). The length of the CDR3 is 14 residues. V gave up 4 bases and J gave up 10 bases; unmatched junction bases: 14. In DNA, the CDR3 is TGCAGTGCTACCCAACTTCTCGACAGGGGAATCTACACCTTC. It codes for CSATQLLDRGIYTF.

The chain joins TRBV7-6 to TRBJ2-1; 8 nucleotides line up with TRBD1. Germline V gives CDR1 SGHVS, CDR2 FNYEAQ. The J segment lost 7 bases and the V segment lost 1 base, leaving 9 bases of the junction unmatched. The length of the CDR3 is 16 residues. In nucleotides, the CDR3 is TGTGCCAGCAGCTTAGGGGGCAGGGGGCTGGGGAATGAGCAGTTCTTC. Amino acids: CASSLGGRGLGNEQFF.

The CDR3 DNA reads as TGCGCCAGCCGAGGGAGTGGGAGCTCAGATACGCAGTATTTT. Protein sequence: CASRGSGSSDTQYF. The rearrangement joins TRBV5-1 to TRBJ2-3; D might be TRBD2 (5 bases). Germline V CDR1 and CDR2: SGHRS, YFSETQ. The CDR3 extends over 14 amino acids. V lost 7 bases and J 4 bases, leaving 16 bases between the germline ends.

The chain joins TRBV25-1 to TRBJ2-1, with 10 bases aligning to TRBD1. From germline, CDR1 is MGHDK and CDR2 SYGVNS. The V segment lost 6 bases and the J segment 13 bases; nucleotides outside the gene matches: 15. This CDR3 is 15 amino acids long. CDR3 loop: CASSRQGALYNGQFF. The CDR3 DNA sequence: TGTGCCAGCAGCAGACAGGGGGCACTCTACAATGGACAGTTCTTC.

V is TRBV18 and J is TRBJ2-5, with D hard to call. Germline assignment: CDR1 KGHSH and CDR2 LQKENI. CDR3 size: 14 residues. V lost 0 bases and J lost 2, with 7 bases in between. The CDR3 DNA sequence: TGTGCCAGCTCACCACCGGCCAGTCAAGAGACCCAGTACTTC. This codes for CASSPPASQETQYF.

V usage is TRBV2 and J usage is TRBJ1-4; D may be TRBD1 (5 bases). Deletions cut 4 bases from V and 0 bases from J, with 12 bases between. The CDR3 totals 16 residues. Germline V gene sequence: CDR1 SNHLY, CDR2 FYNNEI. CDR3 in amino acids: CASSGGSPATNEKLFF. CDR3 DNA sequence: TGTGCCAGCAGTGGGGGGAGCCCGGCAACTAATGAAAAACTGTTTTTT.

The chain is built from TRBV15 and TRBJ1-6; D uncertain. Per the germline V gene, CDR1 is LNHNV and CDR2 is YYDKDF (reference sequence). The V and J ends lost 1 base and 7 bases respectively, with 20 bases between them. The CDR3 is 18 amino acids. The CDR3 loop reads CATSRGPGGINKNSPLHF. The CDR3 coding sequence is TGTGCCACCAGCAGAGGCCCGGGAGGGATAAATAAGAATTCACCCCTCCACTTT.

The chain is built from TRBV20-1 and TRBJ2-3; 8 bases agree with TRBD2. V gave up 1 base and J gave up 1 base; unmatched junction bases: 4. Germline V CDR1 and CDR2: DFQATT, SNEGSKA (reference sequence). The CDR3 loop spans 15 amino acids. CDR3 sequence (DNA): TGCAGTGCTAGAGCAGCGGGGGTAGGCACAGATACGCAGTATTTT. Translation: CSARAAGVGTDTQYF.

V usage is TRBV3-1 and J usage is TRBJ2-6; the match to TRBD2 covers 13 bases. The CDR3 sequence is 18 residues long. The J segment lost 1 base and the V segment lost 4 bases, leaving 4 bases of the junction unmatched. Looked up from germline, CDR1 is LGHDT and CDR2 is YNNKEL (reference sequence). CDR3 nucleotides: TGTGCCAGCAGCCCCAGACTAGCGGGAGGTTCTGGGGCCAACGTCCTGACTTTC. It specifies CASSPRLAGGSGANVLTF.